Following are 21 T cell receptor beta chains from one sample sequenced in a study of blood T cell repertoires in COVID-19. Produced via immunoSEQ multiplex PCR; TCRdb's table is partial and in-frame only. The data hold 49,000 or so clones, with 80% to 90% observed a single time. The sequenced sample consisted of peripheral blood. The source of these receptors is a man between 45 and 60 years old with active COVID-19.

By share of the sample, this clone is medium-sized. The rearrangement links TRBV6-4 to TRBJ2-3, with a weak D call TRBD1 (6 bases). The CDR3 runs to 14 residues. CDR1 MRHNA and CDR2 SNTAGT come from the germline V gene. Trimming removed 4 bases at V and 1 base at J, with 9 bases between. The CDR3 loop reads CASSAAGGTDTQYF. The CDR3 nucleotides read TGTGCCAGCAGTGCGGCAGGGGGCACAGATACGCAGTATTTT.

J is TRBJ2-5 and V is TRBV5-1; 9 bases match TRBD1. The CDR3 is 16 amino acids. V lost 3 bases, J lost 6 bases, and 12 bases stayed unmatched. Germline assignment: CDR1 SGHRS and CDR2 YFSETQ. CDR3 nucleotides: TGCGCCAGCAGCTCCGTATCCGGGACAGGGCGACAGACCCAGTACTTC. This translates into CASSSVSGTGRQTQYF. Drawing the rest from reference TRBV5-1 and TRBJ2-5, the complete variable domain is KAGVTQTPRYLIKTRGQQVTLSCSPISGHRSVSWYQQTPGQGLQFLFEYFSETQRNKGNFPGRFSGRQFSNSRSEMNVSTLELGDSALYLCASSSVSGTGRQTQYFGPGTRLLVL.

The CDR3 loop is CASSLAGTGPIYGYTF. CDR3 sequence (DNA): TGTGCCAGCAGCTTAGCCGGGACAGGACCGATCTATGGCTACACCTTC. This chain links TRBV7-9 with TRBJ1-2; 8 nucleotides match TRBD1. Germline CDR1 and CDR2: SEHNR and FQNEAQ (reference sequence). The CDR3 sequence is 16 residues long. V gave up 0 bases and J gave up 4 bases; unmatched junction bases: 7.

The V and J genes are TRBV19 and TRBJ2-7, with D possibly being TRBD1 (5 bases). Germline CDR1 is LNHDA and CDR2 is SQIVND (reference sequence). The ends were cut back, 6 bases at V and 2 bases at J, with 17 bases in the middle. The CDR3 consists of 15 residues. CDR3 nucleotides: TGTGCCAGTAGCAGCGAGGAGACAGAGACCTACGAGCAGTACTTC. Translating gives CASSSEETETYEQYF.

V and J are TRBV10-3 and TRBJ1-1; a weak D match, TRBD1 (5 bases). From germline, CDR1 is ENHRY and CDR2 SYGVKD. This CDR3 is built from 14 residues. V gave up 11 bases and J gave up 1 base, with 17 bases separating them. The CDR3 region has the DNA TGTGCCGGTAAACCGACAGCCTCGAACACTGAAGCTTTCTTT. Protein: CAGKPTASNTEAFF.

The chain carries TRBV5-8 and TRBJ1-5, with 9 bases lining up with TRBD1. CDR1 and CDR2 from the germline V gene are SGHTS and YDEGEE. CDR3 size: 16 residues. J gave up 5 bases and V 4 bases, and 10 bases lay outside the gene matches. The CDR3: CASSHKRTGVDQPQHF. The CDR3 bases are TGTGCCAGCAGCCACAAGAGGACAGGGGTCGATCAGCCCCAGCATTTT. The whole variable domain, remainder taken from reference TRBV5-8 and TRBJ1-5, is EAGVTQSPTHLIKTRGQQATLRCSPISGHTSVYWYQQALGLGLQFLLWYDEGEERNRGNFPPRFSGRQFPNYSSELNVNALELEDSALYLCASSHKRTGVDQPQHFGDGTRLSIL.

The genes are TRBV7-6 and TRBJ2-1, with a possible D match to TRBD2 (5 bases). In germline, CDR1 is SGHVS, CDR2 FNYEAQ. V lost 1 base and J lost 3, with 13 bases in between. This CDR3 is built from 16 residues. CDR3 loop: CASSLVTSTVYNEQFF. The CDR3 coding sequence is TGTGCCAGCAGCTTAGTTACTAGTACAGTCTACAATGAGCAGTTCTTC. Full variable domain (outside the CDR3, taken from reference TRBV7-6 and TRBJ2-1): GAGVSQSPRYKVTKRGQDVALRCDPISGHVSLYWYRQALGQGPEFLTYFNYEAQQDKSGLPNDRFSAERPEGSISTLTIQRTEQRDSAMYRCASSLVTSTVYNEQFFGPGTRLTVL.

This chain connects TRBV19 to TRBJ1-5, with 7 bases identical to TRBD1. Germline assignment: CDR1 LNHDA and CDR2 SQIVND (reference sequence). The CDR3 has 15 amino acids. Trimming cost V 5 bases and J 1 base; bases outside gene matches: 5. CDR3 sequence reads: CASSPRGVSNQPQHF. The CDR3 DNA follows: TGTGCCAGTAGTCCCAGGGGGGTCAGCAATCAGCCCCAGCATTTT.

V is TRBV10-1 and J is TRBJ2-1; 9 nucleotides line up with TRBD1. Germline V CDR1 and CDR2: WNHNN, SYGVQD (reference sequence). Trimming cost V 4 bases and J 4 bases; bases outside gene matches: 2. The CDR3 loop spans 14 amino acids. CDR3 loop: CASSGTGVYNEQFF. CDR3 DNA sequence: TGCGCCAGCAGTGGGACAGGGGTGTACAATGAGCAGTTCTTC.

This clone was recorded once. The CDR3 here is CASSLTGGYNEQFF. The CDR3 DNA follows: TGTGCCAGCAGTCTGACAGGGGGCTACAATGAGCAGTTCTTC. The chain uses TRBV28 and TRBJ2-1; 9 bases are a match to TRBD1. In germline, CDR1 is MDHEN, CDR2 SYDVKM. This CDR3 is built from 14 residues. The junction had 2 bases not matched to a gene; V was cut back by 5 bases and J by 3 bases.

J is TRBJ2-5 and V is TRBV19; TRBD2 agrees at 13 bases. CDR3 size: 14 residues. The J segment lost 4 bases and the V segment lost 8 bases, leaving 4 bases of the junction unmatched. Germline V gene data show CDR1 as LNHDA and CDR2 as SQIVND (reference sequence). The CDR3 protein is CASRLAGGGETQYF. CDR3 nucleotide sequence: TGTGCCAGTCGACTAGCGGGAGGAGGAGAGACCCAGTACTTC.

This sequence joins TRBV5-1 and TRBJ2-2; 10 nucleotides agree with TRBD1. The CDR3 has 20 amino acids. Losses at the gene ends were 4 bases for V and 1 base for J; bases not matched to a gene: 16. The V gene's germline CDR1 is SGHRS and CDR2 YFSETQ. The chain's CDR3 is CASSPGTGAWMSLNTGELFF. The CDR3 nucleotides are TGCGCCAGCAGCCCGGGGACAGGGGCTTGGATGTCCCTGAACACCGGGGAGCTGTTTTTT.

This sequence joins TRBV5-1 and TRBJ2-7; the match to TRBD2 covers 10 bases. Germline V lookup: CDR1 SGHRS, CDR2 YFSETQ. The CDR3 is 14 residues long. V lost 4 bases and J lost 4; bases outside the gene matches: 5. CDR3: CASSPGLAKYEQYF. The CDR3 coding sequence is TGCGCCAGCAGCCCGGGACTAGCGAAGTACGAGCAGTACTTC.

For the CDR3, the DNA is TGTGCCAGCAGCGTAAGCGGGGGGCCTCAGGATACGCAGTATTTT. This encodes CASSVSGGPQDTQYF. The rearrangement links TRBV7-2 to TRBJ2-3; 9 nucleotides align to TRBD2. V was pared by 5 bases and J by 6 bases, with 9 bases of the junction left unmatched. Germline values: CDR1 SGHTA, CDR2 FQGNSA. CDR3 length equals 15 residues.

In this sample, this clone turned up a few times. The gene calls are TRBV2 and TRBJ2-7, with 12 bases aligning to TRBD2. The CDR3 spans 15 residues. Germline values: CDR1 SNHLY, CDR2 FYNNEI. The trim removed 7 bases at V and 4 bases at J, leaving 8 bases unmatched. The CDR3 here is CASKRRTSGAYEQYF. Here the CDR3 DNA reads TGTGCCAGCAAACGAAGGACTAGCGGGGCTTACGAGCAGTACTTC.

The chain uses TRBV6-5 and TRBJ2-2, with D tentatively TRBD2 (6 bases). The germline V and J ends were trimmed by 2 bases and 6 bases, with 10 bases remaining between them. The V gene's germline CDR1 is MNHEY and CDR2 SVGAGI. The CDR3 is 14 residues long. The CDR3 region is CASSYGGKAGELFF. The DNA of the CDR3 is TGTGCCAGCAGTTACGGGGGGAAGGCCGGGGAGCTGTTTTTT.

The chain joins TRBV19 to TRBJ2-5; the match to TRBD2 covers 8 bases. J was trimmed by 5 bases and V by 8 bases; bases with no gene match: 10. This CDR3 region has 14 residues. Germline loops: CDR1 LNHDA, CDR2 SQIVND (reference sequence). CDR3 loop: CASSTSAWGETQYF. The DNA of the CDR3 is TGTGCCAGTTCGACTAGCGCTTGGGGGGAGACCCAGTACTTC.

V usage is TRBV10-3 and J usage is TRBJ2-6; 7 bases are shared with TRBD1. V gave up 0 bases and J gave up 0 bases; unmatched junction bases: 8. Germline CDR1 is ENHRY and CDR2 is SYGVKD. This CDR3 spans 19 amino acids. The CDR3 loop reads CAISESGTEVLSGANVLTF. In DNA, the CDR3 is TGTGCCATCAGTGAGTCAGGGACAGAGGTACTCTCTGGGGCCAACGTCCTGACTTTC.

This chain links TRBV7-9 with TRBJ1-2, with 7 bases lining up with TRBD1. The V gene end was trimmed by 5 bases and the J gene end by 9 bases; junction bases not matched to a gene: 12. Germline lookup yields CDR1 SEHNR and CDR2 FQNEAQ (reference sequence). CDR3 size: 14 residues. CDR3: CASSPGGQGLRYTF. The CDR3 region has the DNA TGTGCCAGCAGCCCAGGGGGGCAGGGGCTTCGCTACACCTTC.

J is TRBJ1-1 and V is TRBV6-2 or TRBV6-3, with a weak D call TRBD1 (6 bases). Trimming left V 2 bases short and J 3 bases short, with 16 bases between. Germline values: CDR1 MNHEY, CDR2 SVGEGT. The CDR3 runs 16 residues. The CDR3 protein is CASSYEGRGLDTEAFF. The CDR3 nucleotides are TGTGCCAGCAGTTACGAAGGCAGGGGTTTAGACACTGAAGCTTTCTTT.

CDR3 protein: CASSYAVTGGRRLQYF. CDR3 nucleotides: TGTGCCAGCAGTTACGCAGTCACAGGGGGCCGGAGGCTCCAGTATTTT. The chain uses TRBV6-5 and TRBJ2-3; TRBD1 agrees at 9 bases. CDR3 length: 16 residues. Germline values: CDR1 MNHEY, CDR2 SVGAGI. The V segment lost 2 bases and the J segment 12 bases; nucleotides outside the gene matches: 15.